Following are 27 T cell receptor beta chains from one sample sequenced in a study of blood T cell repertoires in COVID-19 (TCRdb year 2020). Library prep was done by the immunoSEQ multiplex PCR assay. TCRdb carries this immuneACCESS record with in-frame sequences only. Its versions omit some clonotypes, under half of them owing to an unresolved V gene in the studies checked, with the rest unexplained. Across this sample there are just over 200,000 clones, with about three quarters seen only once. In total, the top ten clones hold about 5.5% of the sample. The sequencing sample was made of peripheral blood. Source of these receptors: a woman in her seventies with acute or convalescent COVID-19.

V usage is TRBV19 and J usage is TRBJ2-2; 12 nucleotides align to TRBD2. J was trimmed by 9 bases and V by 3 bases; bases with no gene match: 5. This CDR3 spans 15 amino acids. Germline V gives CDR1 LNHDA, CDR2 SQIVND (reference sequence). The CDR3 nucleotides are TGTGCCAGTAGTATGACTAGCGGGGGAAACCGGGAGCTGTTTTTT. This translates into CASSMTSGGNRELFF.

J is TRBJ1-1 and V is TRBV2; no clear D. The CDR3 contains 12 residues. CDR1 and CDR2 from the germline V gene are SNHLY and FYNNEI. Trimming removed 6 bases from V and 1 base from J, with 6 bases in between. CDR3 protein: CASRLENTEAFF. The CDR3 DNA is TGTGCCAGCAGGTTAGAGAACACTGAAGCTTTCTTT.

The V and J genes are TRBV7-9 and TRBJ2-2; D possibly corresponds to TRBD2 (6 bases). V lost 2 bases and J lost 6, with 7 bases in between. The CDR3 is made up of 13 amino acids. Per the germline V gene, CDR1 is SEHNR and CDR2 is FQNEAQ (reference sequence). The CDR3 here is CASSLPGAGELFF. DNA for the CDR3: TGTGCCAGCAGCTTACCGGGGGCCGGGGAGCTGTTTTTT.

CDR3 sequence (DNA): TGTGCCAGTCTCGCGGGGGGGGGCATATACAATGAGCAGTTCTTC. The encoded protein is CASLAGGGIYNEQFF. The chain joins TRBV28 to TRBJ2-1; the match to TRBD2 covers 9 bases. CDR3 length equals 15 residues. V lost 9 bases, J lost 4 bases, and 10 bases stayed unmatched. CDR1 is MDHEN and CDR2 is SYDVKM in the germline V gene.

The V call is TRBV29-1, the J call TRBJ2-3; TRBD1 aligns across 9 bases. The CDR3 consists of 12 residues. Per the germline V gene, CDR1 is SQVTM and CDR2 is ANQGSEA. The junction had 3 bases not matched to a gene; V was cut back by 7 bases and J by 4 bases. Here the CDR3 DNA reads TGCAGCGCGACAGGGGGACCAGATACGCAGTATTTT. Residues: CSATGGPDTQYF.

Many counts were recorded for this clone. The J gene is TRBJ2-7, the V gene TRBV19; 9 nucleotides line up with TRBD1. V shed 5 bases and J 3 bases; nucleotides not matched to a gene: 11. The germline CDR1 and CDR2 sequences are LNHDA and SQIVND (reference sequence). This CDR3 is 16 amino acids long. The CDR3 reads CASSSFHETGGYEQYF. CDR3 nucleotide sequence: TGTGCCAGTAGTTCCTTCCACGAGACAGGGGGCTACGAGCAGTACTTC.

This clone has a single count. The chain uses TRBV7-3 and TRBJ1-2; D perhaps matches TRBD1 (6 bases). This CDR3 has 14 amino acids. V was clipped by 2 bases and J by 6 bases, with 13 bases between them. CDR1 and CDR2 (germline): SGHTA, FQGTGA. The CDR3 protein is CASSLVPSGDGYTF. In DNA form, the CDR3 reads TGTGCCAGCAGCTTAGTGCCCTCAGGGGATGGCTACACCTTC.

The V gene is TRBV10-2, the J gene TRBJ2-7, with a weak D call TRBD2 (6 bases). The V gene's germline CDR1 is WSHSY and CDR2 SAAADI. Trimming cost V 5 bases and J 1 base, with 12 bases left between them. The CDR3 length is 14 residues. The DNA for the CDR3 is TGCGCCAGCAGTTCCCCGGGACTTTCCTACGAGCAGTACTTC. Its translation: CASSSPGLSYEQYF.

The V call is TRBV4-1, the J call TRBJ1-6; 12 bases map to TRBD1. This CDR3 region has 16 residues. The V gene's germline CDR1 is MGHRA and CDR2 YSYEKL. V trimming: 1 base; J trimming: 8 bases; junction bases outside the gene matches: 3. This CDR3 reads CASSQGGTGGYSPLHF. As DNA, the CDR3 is TGCGCCAGCAGCCAAGGGGGGACAGGGGGCTATTCACCCCTCCACTTT.

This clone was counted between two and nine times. This chain's CDR3 is CASSVAAGAAAIGGNQPQHF. The CDR3 bases are TGTGCCAGCAGTGTTGCGGCAGGGGCCGCCGCTATAGGTGGCAATCAGCCCCAGCATTTT. This rearrangement joins TRBV2 to TRBJ1-5; TRBD1 is a possible D gene (6 bases). The CDR3 length is 20 residues. Germline lookup yields CDR1 SNHLY and CDR2 FYNNEI. Trimming removed 4 bases at V and 2 bases at J, with 27 bases between.

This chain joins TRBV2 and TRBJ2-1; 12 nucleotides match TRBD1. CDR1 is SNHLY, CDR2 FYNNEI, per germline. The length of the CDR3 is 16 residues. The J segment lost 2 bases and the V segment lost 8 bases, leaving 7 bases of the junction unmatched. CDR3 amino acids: CASGTGGQTAYNEQFF. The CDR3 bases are TGTGCCAGCGGGACAGGGGGCCAAACGGCCTACAATGAGCAGTTCTTC.

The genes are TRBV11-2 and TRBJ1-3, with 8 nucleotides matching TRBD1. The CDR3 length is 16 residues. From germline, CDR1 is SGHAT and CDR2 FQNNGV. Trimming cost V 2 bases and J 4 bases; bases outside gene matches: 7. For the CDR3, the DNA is TGTGCCAGCAGCTTATCCCGGACAGGGTGGGGAAACACCATATATTTT. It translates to CASSLSRTGWGNTIYF.

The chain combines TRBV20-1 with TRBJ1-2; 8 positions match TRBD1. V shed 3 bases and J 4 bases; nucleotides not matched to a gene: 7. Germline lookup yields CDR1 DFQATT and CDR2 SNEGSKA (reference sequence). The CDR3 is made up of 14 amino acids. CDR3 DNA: TGCAGTGCTAGTTCAGGGGGCGATAGCTATGGCTACACCTTC. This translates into CSASSGGDSYGYTF.

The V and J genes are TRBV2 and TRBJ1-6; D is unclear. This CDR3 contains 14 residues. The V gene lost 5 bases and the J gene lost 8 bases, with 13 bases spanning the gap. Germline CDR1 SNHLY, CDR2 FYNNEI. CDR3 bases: TGTGCCAGCAGTCGGACCTTGCGGGATTCACCCCTCCACTTT. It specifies CASSRTLRDSPLHF.

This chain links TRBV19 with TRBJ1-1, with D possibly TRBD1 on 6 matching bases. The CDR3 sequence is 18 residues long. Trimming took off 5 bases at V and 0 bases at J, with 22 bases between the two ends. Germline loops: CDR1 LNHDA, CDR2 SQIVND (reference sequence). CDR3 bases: TGTGCCAGTAGTTTCACACGGACAGTCAAATCCATGAACACTGAAGCTTTCTTT. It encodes CASSFTRTVKSMNTEAFF. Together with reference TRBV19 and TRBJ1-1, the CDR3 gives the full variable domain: DGGITQSPKYLFRKEGQNVTLSCEQNLNHDAMYWYRQDPGQGLRLIYYSQIVNDFQKGDIAEGYSVSREKKESFPLTVTSAQKNPTAFYLCASSFTRTVKSMNTEAFFGQGTRLTVV.

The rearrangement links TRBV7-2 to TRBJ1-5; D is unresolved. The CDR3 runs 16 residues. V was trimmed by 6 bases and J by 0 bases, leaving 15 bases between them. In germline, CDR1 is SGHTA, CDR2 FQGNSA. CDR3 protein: CASRPSLDHSNQPQHF. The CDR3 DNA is TGTGCCAGCAGACCGAGTCTCGATCATAGCAATCAGCCCCAGCATTTT.

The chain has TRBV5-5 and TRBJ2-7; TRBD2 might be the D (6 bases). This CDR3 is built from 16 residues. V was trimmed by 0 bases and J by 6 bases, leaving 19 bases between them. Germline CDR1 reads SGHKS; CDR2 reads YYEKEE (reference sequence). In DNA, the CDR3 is TGTGCCAGCAGCTTGGGGGGCCGGGACTTTGCCCCCGAGCAGTACTTC. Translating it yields CASSLGGRDFAPEQYF.

The CDR3 loop is CASRIGLAGGRQFF. DNA for the CDR3: TGTGCCAGCAGAATCGGACTAGCGGGAGGGCGGCAGTTCTTC. This chain connects TRBV6-5 to TRBJ2-1, with TRBD2 identical over 15 bases. V dropped 6 bases and J dropped 12; count of bases not matched to a gene: 6. The CDR3 contains 14 residues. Germline CDR1 MNHEY, CDR2 SVGAGI.

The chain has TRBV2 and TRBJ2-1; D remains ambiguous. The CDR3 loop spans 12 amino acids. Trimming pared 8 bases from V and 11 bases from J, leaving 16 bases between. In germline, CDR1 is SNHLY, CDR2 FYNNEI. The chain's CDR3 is CASHDLRRKQFF. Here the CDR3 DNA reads TGTGCCAGCCATGACCTGCGGCGGAAGCAGTTCTTC.

The chain's CDR3 is CASSTDRDAKNIQYF. The DNA of the CDR3 is TGTGCCAGCAGTACGGACAGGGATGCCAAAAACATTCAGTACTTC. The rearrangement links TRBV6-5 to TRBJ2-4, with 8 bases identical to TRBD1. With V trimmed by 5 bases and J by 1 base, 4 bases remained unmatched. The CDR3 is 15 amino acids. In germline, CDR1 is MNHEY, CDR2 SVGAGI.

For the CDR3, the DNA is TGCAGCGTTGAGTTTGGGGGGGTCTATGGCTACACCTTC. This codes for CSVEFGGVYGYTF. The chain links TRBV29-1 to TRBJ1-2, with D possibly TRBD1 on 5 matching bases. The V end lost 3 bases, the J end lost 4 bases, and 12 bases lay between the germline ends. Germline CDR1 SQVTM, CDR2 ANQGSEA. The CDR3 contains 13 residues.

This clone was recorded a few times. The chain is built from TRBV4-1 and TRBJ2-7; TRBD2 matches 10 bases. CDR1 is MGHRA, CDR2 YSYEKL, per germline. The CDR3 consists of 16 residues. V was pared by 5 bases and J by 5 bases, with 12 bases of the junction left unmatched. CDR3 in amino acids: CASSRLAGSAWDEQYF. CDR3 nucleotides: TGCGCCAGCAGCAGACTAGCGGGCTCCGCCTGGGACGAGCAGTACTTC.

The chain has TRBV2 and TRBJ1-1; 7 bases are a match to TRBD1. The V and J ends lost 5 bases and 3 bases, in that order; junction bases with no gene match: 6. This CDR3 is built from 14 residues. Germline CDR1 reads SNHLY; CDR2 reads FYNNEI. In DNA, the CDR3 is TGTGCCAGCAGTCAGACAGGGCGGGACACTGAAGCTTTCTTT. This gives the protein CASSQTGRDTEAFF.

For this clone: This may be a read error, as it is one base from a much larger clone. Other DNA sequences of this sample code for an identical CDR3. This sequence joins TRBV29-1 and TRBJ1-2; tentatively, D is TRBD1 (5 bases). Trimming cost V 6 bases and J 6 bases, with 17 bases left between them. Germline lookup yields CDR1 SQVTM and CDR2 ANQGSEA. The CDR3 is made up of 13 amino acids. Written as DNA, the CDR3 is TGCAGCGTGGGGGTGGGGGGAGTCGATGGCTACACCTTC. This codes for CSVGVGGVDGYTF.

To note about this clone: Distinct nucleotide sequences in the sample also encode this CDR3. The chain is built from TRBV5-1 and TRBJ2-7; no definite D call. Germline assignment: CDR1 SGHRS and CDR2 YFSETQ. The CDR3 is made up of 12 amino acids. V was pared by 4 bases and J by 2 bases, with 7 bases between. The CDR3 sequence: CASSPGAYEQYF. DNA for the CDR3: TGCGCCAGCAGCCCAGGTGCCTACGAGCAGTACTTC.

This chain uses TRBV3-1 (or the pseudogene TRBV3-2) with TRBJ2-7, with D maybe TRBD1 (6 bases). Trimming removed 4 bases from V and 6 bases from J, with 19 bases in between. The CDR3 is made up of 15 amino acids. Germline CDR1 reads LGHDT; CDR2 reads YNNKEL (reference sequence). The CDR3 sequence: CASSPQWGPVREQYF. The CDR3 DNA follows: TGTGCCAGCAGCCCCCAGTGGGGGCCGGTTCGCGAGCAGTACTTC.

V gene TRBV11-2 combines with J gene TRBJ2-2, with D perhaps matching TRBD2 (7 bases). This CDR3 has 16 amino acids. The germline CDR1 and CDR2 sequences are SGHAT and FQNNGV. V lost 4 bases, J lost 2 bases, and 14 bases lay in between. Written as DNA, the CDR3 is TGTGCCAGCAGCTCGAGGGGGGGCCCAAACACCGGGGAGCTGTTTTTT. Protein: CASSSRGGPNTGELFF.